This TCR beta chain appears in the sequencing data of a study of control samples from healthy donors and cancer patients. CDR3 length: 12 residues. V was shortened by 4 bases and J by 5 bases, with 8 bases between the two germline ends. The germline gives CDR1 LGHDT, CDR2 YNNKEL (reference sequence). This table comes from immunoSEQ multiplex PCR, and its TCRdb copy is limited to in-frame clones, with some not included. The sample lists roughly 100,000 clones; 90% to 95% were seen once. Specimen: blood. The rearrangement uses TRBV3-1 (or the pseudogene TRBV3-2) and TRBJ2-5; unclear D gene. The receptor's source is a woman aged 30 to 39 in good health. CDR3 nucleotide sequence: TGTGCCAGCAGCCGAGGTGGTGAGACCCAGTACTTC. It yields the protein CASSRGGETQYF.